The 26 T cell receptor beta chains presented below share a single source sample, sequenced in a study of T cell clones after liver transplantation. Clones were read by immunoSEQ multiplex PCR, and TCRdb kept only the in-frame ones, dropping some. Of approximately 70,000 clones in the sample, around 84% were seen once. The material was CD4+ T cells from blood, obtained about 50 months after liver transplant. These receptor sequences come from a human patient who received a liver transplant. Some T cells may have originated in the graft donor.

The chain joins TRBV6-5 to TRBJ1-1; D might be TRBD1 (6 bases). V was pared by 2 bases and J by 2 bases, with 12 bases between. This CDR3 has 15 residues. Per the germline V gene, CDR1 is MNHEY and CDR2 is SVGAGI. This CDR3 is CASSYAGAINTEAFF. CDR3 nucleotide sequence: TGTGCCAGCAGTTACGCAGGGGCAATTAACACTGAAGCTTTCTTT.

The CDR3 sequence is CASSTQGANTGELFF. In DNA, the CDR3 is TGTGCCAGCAGTACCCAGGGGGCAAACACCGGGGAGCTGTTTTTT. The V gene is TRBV2, the J gene TRBJ2-2; 8 bases are shared with TRBD1. The CDR3 is 15 residues long. The V gene end was trimmed by 5 bases and the J gene end by 2 bases; junction bases not matched to a gene: 4. The V gene's germline CDR1 is SNHLY and CDR2 FYNNEI.

CDR3 nucleotides: TGTGCCAGCAGTGCCTTCGGGAGGGGTAACGACGAGCAGTACTTC. It yields the protein CASSAFGRGNDEQYF. V and J are TRBV25-1 and TRBJ2-7, with TRBD2 matching 8 bases. With V trimmed by 4 bases and J by 5 bases, 10 bases remained unmatched. This CDR3 is 15 amino acids long. Germline V lookup: CDR1 MGHDK, CDR2 SYGVNS.

This clone occurred once. The chain has TRBV7-9 and TRBJ1-4; D unclear. This CDR3 is built from 13 residues. In germline, CDR1 is SEHNR, CDR2 FQNEAQ (reference sequence). Trimming removed 8 bases from V and 5 bases from J, with 12 bases in between. The CDR3, as DNA: TGTGCCAGCGCGTTGACGGACAATGAAAAACTGTTTTTT. The encoded protein is CASALTDNEKLFF.

The chain uses TRBV21-1 and TRBJ1-5. TRBV21-1 is a recognized pseudogene. The CDR3 is made up of 19 amino acids. CDR3 nucleotide sequence: TGTGCCAGCAGCCATTCCGATCGGGACGGCGGGAGGCAAGAACAGCCCCAGCATTTT. Its protein is CASSHSDRDGGRQEQPQHF.

The rearrangement joins TRBV6-4 to TRBJ1-5, with D unclear. This CDR3 has 14 amino acids. CDR1 and CDR2 from the germline V gene are MRHNA and SNTAGT. V lost 2 bases, J lost 3 bases, and 8 bases lay in between. This CDR3 reads CASSDLQTNQPQHF. The CDR3 DNA is TGTGCCAGCAGTGACCTACAGACCAATCAGCCCCAGCATTTT.

The chain joins TRBV7-2 to TRBJ1-1, with a possible D match to TRBD1 (5 bases). The CDR3 is made up of 14 amino acids. Germline V gene data show CDR1 as SGHTA and CDR2 as FQGNSA. V was pared by 5 bases and J by 5 bases, with 15 bases between. CDR3 in amino acids: CASSIQESRTEAFF. The CDR3 nucleotides are TGTGCCAGCAGCATACAGGAATCACGAACTGAAGCTTTCTTT.

This chain uses TRBV4-3 with TRBJ2-3, with D maybe TRBD2 (5 bases). V was clipped by 1 base and J by 3 bases, with 5 bases between them. This CDR3 is built from 13 residues. The germline gives CDR1 LGHNA, CDR2 YSLEER. The CDR3, as DNA: TGCGCCAGCAGCCAAGCGGGGACAGATACGCAGTATTTT. It yields the protein CASSQAGTDTQYF.

J is TRBJ1-3 and V is TRBV4-2, with D unresolved. V lost 0 bases, J lost 0 bases, and 12 bases lay in between. The CDR3 covers 17 residues. Germline V gene sequence: CDR1 LGHNA, CDR2 YNFKEQ. The CDR3 loop reads CASSQDPHNRSGNTIYF. CDR3 DNA sequence: TGTGCCAGCAGCCAAGACCCCCACAACCGCTCTGGAAACACCATATATTTT.

This chain joins TRBV8-2 and TRBJ1-2. TRBV8-2 is a known pseudogene. This CDR3 spans 15 amino acids. The CDR3 DNA follows: TGTGGCAGCCAGCGTAGGATAACAAAGACCTATGGCTACACCTTC. This codes for CGSQRRITKTYGYTF.

The rearrangement joins TRBV7-6 to TRBJ2-1; TRBD2 agrees at 13 bases. Trimming removed 1 base from V and 7 bases from J; junction bases left unmatched: 1. The CDR3 is 15 residues long. The germline gives CDR1 SGHVS, CDR2 FNYEAQ. In nucleotides, the CDR3 is TGTGCCAGCAGCTTAGGACTAGCGGGAGGTAATGAGCAGTTCTTC. Its translation: CASSLGLAGGNEQFF.

The rearrangement uses TRBV6-6 and TRBJ2-5; no firm D call. The CDR3 length is 13 residues. V was pared by 1 base and J by 4 bases, with 7 bases between. Germline CDR1 and CDR2: MNHNY and SVGAGI (reference sequence). The DNA for the CDR3 is TGTGCCAGCAGTTACTTCACGGGAGAGACCCAGTACTTC. Translating it yields CASSYFTGETQYF.

The chain uses TRBV4-3 and TRBJ2-7; 8 nucleotides align to TRBD2. The CDR3 runs 15 residues. Germline CDR1 is LGHNA and CDR2 is YSLEER. With V trimmed by 5 bases and J by 4 bases, 10 bases remained unmatched. DNA of the CDR3: TGCGCCAGCAGCGTTACCGGGGGGGGGTCTTACGAGCAGTACTTC. Translation gives CASSVTGGGSYEQYF.

The rearrangement uses TRBV4-3 and TRBJ1-5; D might be TRBD1 (6 bases). Trimming left V 5 bases short and J 7 bases short, with 12 bases between. Germline V lookup: CDR1 LGHNA, CDR2 YSLEER. The CDR3 consists of 13 residues. In DNA, the CDR3 is TGCGCCAGCAGCTCGCGACAGGACCAGCCCCAGCATTTT. This sequence encodes CASSSRQDQPQHF.

CDR3 sequence: CASRQGTGVEGYTF. Written as DNA, the CDR3 is TGTGCCAGCAGGCAGGGGACAGGGGTGGAAGGCTACACCTTC. The chain has TRBV6-5 and TRBJ1-2, with TRBD1 matching over 10 bases. Germline CDR1 MNHEY, CDR2 SVGAGI. The junction had 9 bases not matched to a gene; V was cut back by 6 bases and J by 8 bases. The CDR3 totals 14 residues.

The genes are TRBV7-2 and TRBJ1-5, with D perhaps TRBD1 (5 bases). Trimming took off 3 bases at V and 7 bases at J, with 13 bases between the two ends. CDR1 is SGHTA, CDR2 FQGNSA, per germline. The CDR3 loop spans 14 amino acids. The CDR3 DNA is TGTGCCAGCAGCTTTCTCAGGGACCGGCAGCCCCAGCATTTT. It yields the protein CASSFLRDRQPQHF.

The chain recombines TRBV5-1 with TRBJ2-1; 7 bases map to TRBD2. The CDR3 is 12 residues long. V gave up 7 bases and J gave up 10 bases; unmatched junction bases: 8. From germline, CDR1 is SGHRS and CDR2 YFSETQ. The CDR3 region is CASGPSGDEQFF. Here the CDR3 DNA reads TGCGCCAGCGGACCAAGCGGGGACGAGCAGTTCTTC.

The chain recombines TRBV7-2 with TRBJ2-7; the D gene is possibly TRBD2 (6 bases). The CDR3 runs 13 residues. CDR1 and CDR2 from the germline V gene are SGHTA and FQGNSA. V lost 3 bases and J lost 5, with 11 bases in between. The CDR3 loop is CASSLNSGHEQYF. CDR3 DNA: TGTGCCAGCAGCTTGAATAGCGGCCACGAGCAGTACTTC.

The chain couples TRBV5-1 to TRBJ2-2; D is unclear. The length of the CDR3 is 15 residues. V was shortened by 0 bases and J by 0 bases, with 6 bases between the two germline ends. Germline V lookup: CDR1 SGHRS, CDR2 YFSETQ. CDR3 DNA: TGCGCCAGCAGCTTGGAAGCGTCGAACACCGGGGAGCTGTTTTTT. Its translation is CASSLEASNTGELFF.

CDR3 in DNA: TGTGCCAGCAGCCCCCGAGCTAGCGGGCGCCAAGAGACCCAGTACTTC. Protein: CASSPRASGRQETQYF. V is TRBV7-2 and J is TRBJ2-5; 8 bases fit TRBD2. The CDR3 loop spans 16 amino acids. J lost 1 base, V lost 5 bases, and 9 bases had no gene match. Germline V gene lookup returns CDR1 SGHTA and CDR2 FQGNSA.

This chain uses TRBV9 with TRBJ2-7, with D unclear. The V end was cut by 0 bases, the J end by 7 bases, with 14 bases between. This CDR3 spans 14 amino acids. CDR1 and CDR2 from the germline V gene are SGDLS and YYNGEE. CDR3 loop: CASSVGGPLEEQYF. CDR3 DNA sequence: TGTGCCAGCAGCGTAGGCGGCCCGCTTGAGGAGCAGTACTTC. Full variable domain (rest looked up from reference TRBV9 and TRBJ2-7): DSGVTQTPKHLITATGQRVTLRCSPRSGDLSVYWYQQSLDQGLQFLIQYYNGEERAKGNILERFSAQQFPDLHSELNLSSLELGDSALYFCASSVGGPLEEQYFGPGTRLTVT.

The chain joins TRBV4-1 to TRBJ2-1, with D unclear. Trimming cost V 2 bases and J 2 bases, with 10 bases left between them. The germline V gene encodes CDR1 MGHRA and CDR2 YSYEKL. The CDR3 is 15 amino acids. The CDR3 here is CASSQSPLAYNEQFF. In DNA, the CDR3 is TGCGCCAGCAGCCAATCGCCATTAGCCTACAATGAGCAGTTCTTC.

The chain joins TRBV7-6 to TRBJ1-2, with 9 bases lining up with TRBD1. Germline CDR1 is SGHVS and CDR2 is FNYEAQ. The V segment lost 6 bases and the J segment 8 bases; nucleotides outside the gene matches: 7. This CDR3 has 13 amino acids. The chain's CDR3 is CASRQDRGEGYTF. The CDR3 bases are TGTGCCAGCAGACAAGACAGGGGGGAAGGCTACACCTTC.

The rearrangement joins TRBV9 to TRBJ1-4; D might be TRBD1 (6 bases). Germline V gene lookup returns CDR1 SGDLS and CDR2 YYNGEE. The germline V and J ends were trimmed by 0 bases and 14 bases, with 20 bases remaining between them. The CDR3 totals 15 residues. The CDR3, as DNA: TGTGCCAGCAGCGTAGGATCGGGGGGGGACACACGGCTGTTTTTT. Its protein product is CASSVGSGGDTRLFF.

The gene calls are TRBV6-1 and TRBJ2-4; TRBD2 is a possible D gene (6 bases). V dropped 6 bases and J dropped 3 bases, with 15 bases sitting between them. Germline CDR1 reads MNHNS; CDR2 reads SASEGT. The CDR3 sequence is 15 residues long. DNA of the CDR3: TGTGCCAGCAGGGGCCCGGGGGAGATCAAAAACATTCAGTACTTC. This gives the protein CASRGPGEIKNIQYF.

The chain uses TRBV9 and TRBJ1-2; weak D call: TRBD1 (5 bases). Between the trimmed V and J ends, which lost 0 bases and 4 bases, there was a span of 10 bases. CDR3 length: 14 residues. Germline CDR1 reads SGDLS; CDR2 reads YYNGEE. CDR3 in DNA: TGTGCCAGCAGCGTAGGTGACAGTGGCTATGGCTACACCTTC. It encodes CASSVGDSGYGYTF. The variable domain in full, completed from reference TRBV9 and TRBJ1-2, reads DSGVTQTPKHLITATGQRVTLRCSPRSGDLSVYWYQQSLDQGLQFLIQYYNGEERAKGNILERFSAQQFPDLHSELNLSSLELGDSALYFCASSVGDSGYGYTFGSGTRLTVV.